The clone carrying this TCR beta chain came up a few times. Its specificity is not known. This record belongs to a study of Graves' ophthalmopathy and Graves' hyperthyroidism. Study outcomes and limitations: A roughly 81% specificity and 87.88% sensitivity were achieved by a 13-signature model that separated ophthalmopathy from stable hyperthyroidism. Most thyroid clonotypes expanded beyond 0.001 frequency were also found in blood.

The study excluded patients with other autoimmune diseases, uncontrolled infections, pregnancy or lactation. As diagnostic evidence, clinical symptoms, serum thyroxine, TRAb, thyroid ultrasound and orbital computed tomography were relied upon. Transcripts of RNA were the source for amplifying TCR beta CDR3 regions. An opening RT-PCR round employed HTBI primers and preceded a second-round multiplex PCR. TCRdb passed the multiplex PCR reads through MiXCR, listing each CDR3 protein once. The sample records under 350,000 distinct CDR3 sequences, roughly a sixth being singletons. V lost 1 base to trimming and J lost 1 base, with 7 bases between them. CDR1 is MNHNS and CDR2 is SASEGT in the germline V gene. The CDR3 runs to 14 residues.

This rearrangement joins TRBV6-1 to TRBJ1-1, with D uncertain. Sample: peripheral blood. The receptor was isolated from an adult man with Graves' ophthalmopathy. The CDR3 is CASSEGPENTEAFF. CDR3 coding DNA: TGTGCCAGCAGTGAAGGGCCAGAGAACACTGAAGCTTTCTTT.